A selection of T cell receptor beta chains follows, all from one sample in a study of T cells in Graves' hyperthyroidism and ophthalmopathy. TCRdb redid the calling of the multiplex PCR reads with MiXCR, one entry per CDR3 protein. The table records fewer than 750,000 distinct CDR3 sequences, around 42% of them present only once. The sequencing input was peripheral blood or thyroid tissue (not recorded which). These receptors all stem from a woman under 30 with Graves' hyperthyroidism. Each CDR3 is given with its conserved first and last residue. A D gene is named only where the DNA matches it firmly. Size is omitted from some rows. Given values are once, few, many or a class for expanded clones.

D gene: .
clone size: few
V gene: TRBV9
J gene: TRBJ2-7
CDR3 DNA: TGTGCCAGCAGCCAAGATTGGGGGGTCCAATACGAGCAGTACTTC
CDR3 protein: CASSQDWGVQYEQYF

D gene: .
clone size: few
V gene: TRBV19
J gene: TRBJ2-3
CDR3 DNA: TGTGCCAGTAGGACTACCGGGAGCGGCACAGATACGCAGTATTTT
CDR3 protein: CASRTTGSGTDTQYF

D gene: TRBD1
clone size: many
V gene: TRBV12-3/TRBV12-4
J gene: TRBJ2-7
CDR3 DNA: TGTGCCAGCAGTCGGGACAGGGGAGACGAGCAGTACTTC
CDR3 protein: CASSRDRGDEQYF

D gene: TRBD2
clone size: .
V gene: TRBV24-1
J gene: TRBJ2-1
CDR3 DNA: TGTGCCACCAGTGAATCTAGCGGGACTTCCTACAATGAGCAGTTCTTC
CDR3 protein: CATSESSGTSYNEQFF

D gene: .
clone size: .
V gene: TRBV7-3
J gene: TRBJ2-3
CDR3 DNA: TGTGCCAGCAGCTCCAGGGGTAGCACAGATACGCAGTATTTT
CDR3 protein: CASSSRGSTDTQYF

D gene: .
clone size: .
V gene: TRBV29-1
J gene: TRBJ2-3
CDR3 DNA: TGCAGCGTTGGATTCAGAGGGAGCAATACGCAGTATTTT
CDR3 protein: CSVGFRGSNTQYF

D gene: .
clone size: once
V gene: TRBV10-3
J gene: TRBJ2-5
CDR3 DNA: TGTGCCATCAGTGGGGGGCTTCGGCAAGAGACCCAGTACTTC
CDR3 protein: CAISGGLRQETQYF

D gene: .
clone size: few
V gene: TRBV10-3
J gene: TRBJ1-5
CDR3 DNA: TGTGCCATCAGTGAGTCTGAGACCAATCAGCCCCAGCATTTT
CDR3 protein: CAISESETNQPQHF

D gene: .
clone size: many
V gene: TRBV7-9
J gene: TRBJ1-2
CDR3 DNA: TGTGCCAGCAGCTACCCCCCGGGTCATGCATCTCAGTCCTTC
CDR3 protein: CASSYPPGHASQSF

D gene: TRBD2
clone size: many
V gene: TRBV12-3/TRBV12-4
J gene: TRBJ2-2
CDR3 DNA: TGTGCCAGCAGTGGGACTAGCGGCACCGGGGAGCTGTTTTTT
CDR3 protein: CASSGTSGTGELFF

D gene: .
clone size: many
V gene: TRBV3-1
J gene: TRBJ1-2
CDR3 DNA: TGTGCCAGCAGCCAAGAGTCAGGAGGTCCCGGCTACACCTTC
CDR3 protein: CASSQESGGPGYTF

D gene: TRBD1
clone size: many
V gene: TRBV2
J gene: TRBJ1-1
CDR3 DNA: TGTGCCAGCAGGTTACAGGGGGTGAACACTGAAGCTTTCTTT
CDR3 protein: CASRLQGVNTEAFF

D gene: .
clone size: .
V gene: TRBV7-2
J gene: TRBJ1-6
CDR3 DNA: TGTGCCAGCAGCTCCGGACTAGCGGTCTCACCCCTCCACTTT
CDR3 protein: CASSSGLAVSPLHF

D gene: .
clone size: many
V gene: TRBV4-2
J gene: TRBJ1-6
CDR3 DNA: TGTGCCAGCAGGGGGCCCGGGAATTCACCCCTCCACTTT
CDR3 protein: CASRGPGNSPLHF

D gene: TRBD1
clone size: many
V gene: TRBV7-8
J gene: TRBJ1-1
CDR3 DNA: TGTGCCAGCAGCTCGTTGGACAGGGACACTGAAGCTTTCTTT
CDR3 protein: CASSSLDRDTEAFF

D gene: TRBD2
clone size: many
V gene: TRBV29-1
J gene: TRBJ2-7
CDR3 DNA: TGCAGCGTTGTCAGCGGGAGCTACGAGCAGTACTTC
CDR3 protein: CSVVSGSYEQYF

D gene: TRBD2
clone size: few
V gene: TRBV20-1
J gene: TRBJ2-1
CDR3 DNA: TGCAGTGCTAGAGAGCGGGAGAATGAGCAGTTCTTC
CDR3 protein: CSARERENEQFF

D gene: .
clone size: many
V gene: TRBV20-1
J gene: TRBJ1-6
CDR3 DNA: TGCAGTGCTAGAGGAAGTTCGGGGGATTTCTATAATTCACCCCTCCACTTT
CDR3 protein: CSARGSSGDFYNSPLHF

D gene: TRBD1
clone size: .
V gene: TRBV7-9
J gene: TRBJ1-6
CDR3 DNA: TGTGCCAGCAGCCCGAGGACAGGGAATTCGGCCCTCCACTTT
CDR3 protein: CASSPRTGNSALHF

D gene: .
clone size: few
V gene: TRBV11-3
J gene: TRBJ1-1
CDR3 DNA: TGTGCCAGCAGCTTAGAACCGGAACCGGGGAACACTGAAGCTTTCTTT
CDR3 protein: CASSLEPEPGNTEAFF

D gene: TRBD1
clone size: .
V gene: TRBV15
J gene: TRBJ1-2
CDR3 DNA: TGTGCCACCAGCAGCGGGACAGGGGGCCGGGGCTACACCTTC
CDR3 protein: CATSSGTGGRGYTF

D gene: TRBD1
clone size: .
V gene: TRBV7-2
J gene: TRBJ1-5
CDR3 DNA: TGTGCCAGCAGCGTAGGGGGCGGGGGGTACAATGAGCCCCAGCATTTT
CDR3 protein: CASSVGGGGYNEPQHF

D gene: TRBD1
clone size: few
V gene: TRBV12-3/TRBV12-4
J gene: TRBJ1-4
CDR3 DNA: TGTGCCAGCAAATCAGGGGGCCTCATGTATACTAATGAAAAACTGTTTTTT
CDR3 protein: CASKSGGLMYTNEKLFF

D gene: .
clone size: many
V gene: TRBV7-9
J gene: TRBJ2-7
CDR3 DNA: TGTGCCAGCAGCTTCCGCCGACGGGCGGAGGGCGAGCAGTACTTC
CDR3 protein: CASSFRRRAEGEQYF

D gene: .
clone size: many
V gene: TRBV19
J gene: TRBJ1-2
CDR3 DNA: TGTGCCAGTAGTATCACAGTCTACGGCTACACCTTC
CDR3 protein: CASSITVYGYTF

D gene: TRBD1
clone size: many
V gene: TRBV7-8
J gene: TRBJ1-5
CDR3 DNA: TGTGCCAGCAGCTTAGGACAGGGCCAGCCCCAGCATTTT
CDR3 protein: CASSLGQGQPQHF

D gene: .
clone size: many
V gene: TRBV29-1
J gene: TRBJ1-4
CDR3 DNA: TGCAGCGTAGAGAACCGGGACGGCGCAACTAATGAAAAACTGTTTTTT
CDR3 protein: CSVENRDGATNEKLFF

D gene: TRBD2
clone size: once
V gene: TRBV5-6
J gene: TRBJ2-1
CDR3 DNA: TGTGCCAGCACCTACCTAAGCGGGAGAGCCTACAATGAGCAGTTCTTC
CDR3 protein: CASTYLSGRAYNEQFF

D gene: .
clone size: .
V gene: TRBV5-1
J gene: TRBJ1-2
CDR3 DNA: TGCGCCAGCAGCTTGGGGGGTTTTGGCTACACCTTC
CDR3 protein: CASSLGGFGYTF

D gene: .
clone size: few
V gene: TRBV7-9
J gene: TRBJ1-4
CDR3 DNA: TGTGCCAGCAGCCAGGGACCCGGTGAAAAACTGTTTTTT
CDR3 protein: CASSQGPGEKLFF

D gene: .
clone size: .
V gene: TRBV7-2
J gene: TRBJ1-2
CDR3 DNA: TGTGCCAGCAGCTTGGAGGCCTGGGGTGATGGCTACACCTTC
CDR3 protein: CASSLEAWGDGYTF

D gene: .
clone size: many
V gene: TRBV7-9
J gene: TRBJ1-2
CDR3 DNA: TGTGCCAGCAGCCCCAGACAGAGGGCCCTGAGGGTATATGGCTACACCTTC
CDR3 protein: CASSPRQRALRVYGYTF

D gene: .
clone size: .
V gene: TRBV20-1
J gene: TRBJ2-5
CDR3 DNA: TGCAGTGCTAGATTCTATAGGGACATGGAGGCCCAGTACTTC
CDR3 protein: CSARFYRDMEAQYF

D gene: .
clone size: once
V gene: TRBV11-2
J gene: TRBJ1-3
CDR3 DNA: TGTGCCAGCAGCTTAGGGACTAGCGGGAGCACCATATATTTT
CDR3 protein: CASSLGTSGSTIYF

D gene: .
clone size: .
V gene: TRBV6-5
J gene: TRBJ2-5
CDR3 DNA: TGTGCCAGCAGTAACGCCCGGGGGGAGACCCAGTACTTC
CDR3 protein: CASSNARGETQYF

D gene: .
clone size: many
V gene: TRBV24-1
J gene: TRBJ2-3
CDR3 DNA: TGTGCCACCAGTGATTTATCTACAAGCACAGATACGCAGTATTTT
CDR3 protein: CATSDLSTSTDTQYF

D gene: .
clone size: .
V gene: TRBV24-1
J gene: TRBJ2-7
CDR3 DNA: TGTGCCACCAGTGATTTGCAAACTCGGTCCCTCAATGAGCAGTACTTC
CDR3 protein: CATSDLQTRSLNEQYF

D gene: TRBD2
clone size: .
V gene: TRBV19
J gene: TRBJ2-7
CDR3 DNA: TGTGCCAGTATAGGGACTAGCGGGCTCTCCTACGAGCAGTACTTC
CDR3 protein: CASIGTSGLSYEQYF

D gene: .
clone size: .
V gene: TRBV20-1
J gene: TRBJ2-7
CDR3 DNA: TGCAGTGCTAGCGTAAGCGGCTACGAGCAGTACTTC
CDR3 protein: CSASVSGYEQYF

D gene: TRBD2
clone size: .
V gene: TRBV12-3/TRBV12-4
J gene: TRBJ2-5
CDR3 DNA: TGTGCCAGCAGTTCCGGAACCGGGACTAGCGTACTTCAAGAGACCCAGTACTTC
CDR3 protein: CASSSGTGTSVLQETQYF

D gene: .
clone size: many
V gene: TRBV11-2
J gene: TRBJ1-5
CDR3 DNA: TGTGCCAGCAGCTTAGAAAGGATGAGCAATCAGCCCCAGCATTTT
CDR3 protein: CASSLERMSNQPQHF

D gene: .
clone size: many
V gene: TRBV28
J gene: TRBJ1-1
CDR3 DNA: TGTGCCAGCTCCTTAGGGACGACGTCGAACACTGAAGCTTTCTTT
CDR3 protein: CASSLGTTSNTEAFF

D gene: .
clone size: many
V gene: TRBV7-2
J gene: TRBJ2-7
CDR3 DNA: TGTGCCAGCGGGGGCCGGGCCTACGAGCAGTACTTC
CDR3 protein: CASGGRAYEQYF

D gene: .
clone size: many
V gene: TRBV12-3/TRBV12-4
J gene: TRBJ1-1
CDR3 DNA: TGTGCCAGCAGTCACAGGGTGAACACTGAAGCTTTCTTT
CDR3 protein: CASSHRVNTEAFF

D gene: TRBD1
clone size: many
V gene: TRBV20-1
J gene: TRBJ1-5
CDR3 DNA: TGCAGTGCTGACTCCCGGGACAGCGTACAGCCCCAGCATTTT
CDR3 protein: CSADSRDSVQPQHF

D gene: .
clone size: .
V gene: TRBV7-2
J gene: TRBJ2-1
CDR3 DNA: TGTGCCAGCAGCTTTTCAGGGTTTCACTACAATGAGAAGTTCTTC
CDR3 protein: CASSFSGFHYNEKFF

D gene: TRBD1
clone size: .
V gene: TRBV25-1
J gene: TRBJ1-6
CDR3 DNA: TGTGCCAGCAGTGTTCGGGACAGGATGGTTTCACCCCTCCACTTT
CDR3 protein: CASSVRDRMVSPLHF

D gene: .
clone size: many
V gene: TRBV18
J gene: TRBJ1-2
CDR3 DNA: TGTGCCAGCTCACCCCGTTTCTACAGCAACTATGGCTACACCTTC
CDR3 protein: CASSPRFYSNYGYTF

D gene: .
clone size: many
V gene: TRBV29-1
J gene: TRBJ2-7
CDR3 DNA: TGCAGCGTTGAAGATTTTTTCGATCAGGGGAGGCTGGCCTACGAGCAGTACTTC
CDR3 protein: CSVEDFFDQGRLAYEQYF

D gene: TRBD1
clone size: .
V gene: TRBV2
J gene: TRBJ1-4
CDR3 DNA: TGTGCCAGCAGTTTTCCGGGACAGGGGGATGAAAAACTGTTTTTT
CDR3 protein: CASSFPGQGDEKLFF

D gene: .
clone size: many
V gene: TRBV10-3
J gene: TRBJ1-3
CDR3 DNA: TGTGCCATCAGGGGGGTCTCTGGAAACACCATATATTTT
CDR3 protein: CAIRGVSGNTIYF

D gene: TRBD1
clone size: .
V gene: TRBV7-9
J gene: TRBJ2-2
CDR3 DNA: TGTGCCAGCAGCTTGGGGACAGGGGCGAACACCGGGGGGCTGTTTTTT
CDR3 protein: CASSLGTGANTGGLFF

D gene: .
clone size: .
V gene: TRBV3-1
J gene: TRBJ2-7
CDR3 DNA: TGTGCCAGCAGCCAAGAGTCTTTCCACGAGCAGAACTTC
CDR3 protein: CASSQESFHEQNF

D gene: TRBD1
clone size: .
V gene: TRBV12-3/TRBV12-4
J gene: TRBJ1-4
CDR3 DNA: TGTGCCAGCAGGTATACAGGGACAGGGGCTAATGAAAAACTGTTTTTT
CDR3 protein: CASRYTGTGANEKLFF

D gene: TRBD1
clone size: .
V gene: TRBV6-5
J gene: TRBJ2-7
CDR3 DNA: TGTGCCAGCAGTTTCCGGGACAGACTAAACTACGAGCAGTACTTC
CDR3 protein: CASSFRDRLNYEQYF

D gene: .
clone size: few
V gene: TRBV30
J gene: TRBJ1-5
CDR3 DNA: TGTGCCTGGAGTGAATTTAGCAATCAGCCCCAGCATTTT
CDR3 protein: CAWSEFSNQPQHF

D gene: .
clone size: many
V gene: TRBV5-5
J gene: TRBJ1-5
CDR3 DNA: TGTGCCAGCAGCTGGAGGGAGAATCAGCCCCAGCATTTT
CDR3 protein: CASSWRENQPQHF

D gene: TRBD1
clone size: once
V gene: TRBV24-1
J gene: TRBJ1-2
CDR3 DNA: TGTGCCACCAGTGAGGACAGGGAATGGGGTGGCTACACCTTC
CDR3 protein: CATSEDREWGGYTF